This T cell receptor (beta chain) was documented in a study of monozygotic twins with inflammatory bowel disease. The CDR3 has 17 residues. Germline assignment: CDR1 SGHRS and CDR2 YFSETQ. TCRdb re-called the 5' RACE reads; every CDR3 protein appears as one record, without DNA. The listing contains about 160,000 distinct CDR3 sequences. Whole-study findings and limits: TCRbeta inverse Simpson diversity was decreased in IBD patients versus healthy co-twins.

About this clonotype: Its target is unknown.

The J gene is TRBJ1-2, the V gene TRBV5-1; the TCRdb D gene call, TRBD1, has no DNA to confirm it. The sequenced material came from blood. This sequence was found in a human donor with ulcerative colitis or Crohn's disease, or a healthy co-twin of an affected twin (not recorded which). The CDR3 protein is CASSFPGQDRSNYGYTF.